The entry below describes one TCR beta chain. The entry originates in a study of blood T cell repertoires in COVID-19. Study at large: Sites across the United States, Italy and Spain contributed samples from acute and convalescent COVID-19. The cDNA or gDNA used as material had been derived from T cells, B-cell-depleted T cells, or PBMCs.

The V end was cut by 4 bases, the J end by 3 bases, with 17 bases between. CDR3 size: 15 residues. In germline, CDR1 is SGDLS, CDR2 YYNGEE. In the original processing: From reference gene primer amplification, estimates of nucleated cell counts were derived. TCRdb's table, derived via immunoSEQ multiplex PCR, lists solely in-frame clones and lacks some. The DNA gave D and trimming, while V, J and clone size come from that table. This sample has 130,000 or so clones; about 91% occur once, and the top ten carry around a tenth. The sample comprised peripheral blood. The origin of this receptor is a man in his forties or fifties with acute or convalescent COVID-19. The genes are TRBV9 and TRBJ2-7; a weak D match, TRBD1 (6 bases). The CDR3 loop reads CASSPLTGGFYEQYF. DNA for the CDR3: TGTGCCAGCAGCCCTCTGACAGGAGGATTCTACGAGCAGTACTTC.